These 25 T cell receptor beta chains were all obtained from the same sample, sequenced in a study of CD4 T cells in relation to SARS-CoV-2 and coronaviruses. The data were produced by immunoSEQ multiplex PCR, yet TCRdb's version contains in-frame clones alone and is incomplete. The sample has some 26,000 clones, around 79% seen once. These receptors have no identified antigens. CD4+ T cells from unexposed donors were obtained before the COVID-19 pandemic (2011-2018). After ten to eleven days of culture, CD4+ T cells were isolated. The sample taken for sequencing was CD4+ T cells from PBMCs, cultured in vitro. These receptor sequences come from a human donor in good health.

V and J are TRBV2 and TRBJ2-2; the match to TRBD1 covers 7 bases. The trim removed 3 bases at V and 6 bases at J, leaving 7 bases unmatched. The CDR3 has 15 amino acids. Germline assignment: CDR1 SNHLY and CDR2 FYNNEI. The CDR3 reads CASSEVPGGSGELFF. DNA of the CDR3: TGTGCCAGCAGTGAGGTGCCAGGGGGTTCCGGGGAGCTGTTTTTT.

This clone ranks as medium-sized. The CDR3 DNA sequence: TGTGCCAGCAGCTTGACGGACATGGAGCAGTACTTC. It yields the protein CASSLTDMEQYF. This chain links TRBV5-5 with TRBJ2-7, with D possibly being TRBD1 (5 bases). Germline values: CDR1 SGHKS, CDR2 YYEKEE (reference sequence). The V end was cut by 1 base, the J end by 7 bases, with 9 bases between. The CDR3 contains 12 residues. Combining the CDR3 with reference TRBV5-5 and TRBJ2-7 gives the whole variable domain DAGVTQSPTHLIKTRGQQVTLRCSPISGHKSVSWYQQVLGQGPQFIFQYYEKEERGRGNFPDRFSARQFPNYSSELNVNALLLGDSALYLCASSLTDMEQYFGPGTRLTVT.

V is TRBV13 and J is TRBJ2-5; D possibly corresponds to TRBD1 (7 bases). V gave up 4 bases and J gave up 0 bases, with 24 bases separating them. The CDR3 length is 19 residues. Germline CDR1 reads PRHDT; CDR2 reads FYEKMQ (reference sequence). CDR3 loop: CASSSPRQGGGSYQETQYF. CDR3 in DNA: TGTGCCAGCAGCTCTCCCCGACAGGGAGGAGGGTCGTACCAAGAGACCCAGTACTTC.

The chain recombines TRBV4-1 with TRBJ1-6; D ambiguous. This CDR3 is 16 amino acids long. With 4 bases removed from V and 0 bases from J, the gap between germline ends came to 10 bases. CDR1 is MGHRA and CDR2 is YSYEKL in the germline V gene. CDR3 sequence: CASSLTDNSYNSPLHF. In nucleotides, the CDR3 is TGCGCCAGCAGCCTCACCGACAACTCCTATAATTCACCCCTCCACTTT.

This clone was observed a few times. The chain couples TRBV5-4 to TRBJ2-2; 11 nucleotides line up with TRBD2. The junction had 3 bases not matched to a gene; V was cut back by 3 bases and J by 2 bases. Germline V gives CDR1 SGHNT, CDR2 YYREEE (reference sequence). This CDR3 is built from 16 residues. The CDR3 DNA sequence: TGTGCCAGCAGCTGGGGACTAGCGGATAACACCGGGGAGCTGTTTTTT. Its translation: CASSWGLADNTGELFF.

This clone was seen only a few times. This sequence joins TRBV19 and TRBJ1-1; perhaps TRBD1 as D (6 bases). This CDR3 has 15 residues. V was cut by 5 bases and J by 5 bases, with 18 bases left in between. Looked up from germline, CDR1 is LNHDA and CDR2 is SQIVND (reference sequence). In DNA, the CDR3 is TGTGCCAGTAGTTCGACGCGGGGGGGGCTTACTGAAGCTTTCTTT. Translated: CASSSTRGGLTEAFF.

The rearrangement links TRBV29-1 to TRBJ2-7; perhaps TRBD2 as D (6 bases). With 3 bases removed from V and 4 bases from J, the gap between germline ends came to 10 bases. The CDR3 is made up of 12 amino acids. Germline V gene sequence: CDR1 SQVTM, CDR2 ANQGSEA. CDR3 protein: CSVERGAYEQYF. The CDR3 DNA reads TGCAGCGTTGAGCGGGGCGCTTACGAGCAGTACTTC.

The CDR3 is CATTIGPGQPQHF. The CDR3 nucleotides are TGTGCCACCACAATCGGACCGGGTCAGCCCCAGCATTTT. The chain links TRBV6-5 to TRBJ1-5; no reliable D call. Germline V gives CDR1 MNHEY, CDR2 SVGAGI. V dropped 10 bases and J dropped 6 bases, with 16 bases sitting between them. The CDR3 has 13 residues.

This clone was detected a few times. The chain combines TRBV9 with TRBJ1-6; perhaps TRBD1 as D (6 bases). CDR3 length: 14 amino acids. Trimming shortened V by 4 bases and J by 9 bases, and 14 bases separated the two germline ends. CDR1 is SGDLS, CDR2 YYNGEE, per germline. The CDR3: CASSLQGTGSPLHF. The CDR3 region has the DNA TGTGCCAGCAGCTTACAGGGAACGGGTTCACCCCTCCACTTT.

This chain uses TRBV6-5 with TRBJ1-1; tentatively, D is TRBD1 (5 bases). The CDR3 runs 14 residues. Trimming stripped 6 bases from V and 2 bases from J, with 13 bases between. Germline V gives CDR1 MNHEY, CDR2 SVGAGI. CDR3 in amino acids: CASRSRGSNTEAFF. CDR3 nucleotides: TGTGCCAGCAGATCAAGGGGAAGTAACACTGAAGCTTTCTTT.

This chain links TRBV7-7 with TRBJ2-2, with a possible D match to TRBD2 (6 bases). Trimming stripped 5 bases from V and 1 base from J, with 8 bases between. This CDR3 contains 14 residues. CDR1 and CDR2 (germline): SSHAT, FNYEAQ (reference sequence). CDR3 protein: CASSISGNTGELFF. CDR3 bases: TGTGCCAGCAGCATTAGCGGGAACACCGGGGAGCTGTTTTTT.

This chain uses TRBV5-6 with TRBJ1-1, with D unresolved. Trimming pared 1 base from V and 8 bases from J, leaving 9 bases between. Germline CDR1 SGHDT, CDR2 YYEEEE. The CDR3 is 12 amino acids. The CDR3 loop reads CASSLFTGEAFF. The CDR3, as DNA: TGTGCCAGCAGCTTGTTCACTGGGGAAGCTTTCTTT.

This clone was counted a few times. The V and J genes are TRBV5-4 and TRBJ1-2; 10 bases match TRBD1. J was trimmed by 5 bases and V by 4 bases; bases with no gene match: 8. The germline CDR1 and CDR2 sequences are SGHNT and YYREEE (reference sequence). The CDR3 totals 15 residues. The DNA for the CDR3 is TGTGCCAGCAGCCCGAGACAGGGGGCTTGGTATGGCTACACCTTC. This codes for CASSPRQGAWYGYTF.

The chain carries TRBV5-4 and TRBJ2-3, with TRBD2 as a possible D gene (6 bases). The CDR3 is made up of 14 amino acids. The germline V gene has CDR1 SGHNT and CDR2 YYREEE (reference sequence). With 5 bases removed from V and 2 bases from J, the gap between germline ends came to 12 bases. CDR3 in DNA: TGTGCCAGCAGATCCGGGACTGTCACAGATACGCAGTATTTT. Translated, it gives CASRSGTVTDTQYF.

The chain uses TRBV28 and TRBJ2-1, with D maybe TRBD1 (6 bases). Trimming pared 6 bases from V and 0 bases from J, leaving 12 bases between. The CDR3 is 15 amino acids. Germline V gives CDR1 MDHEN, CDR2 SYDVKM. CDR3: CASSTGTFSYNEQFF. The CDR3 bases are TGTGCCAGCAGCACCGGGACATTCTCCTACAATGAGCAGTTCTTC.

The genes are TRBV7-3 and TRBJ2-3; D uncertain. The CDR3 loop spans 13 amino acids. The germline V and J ends were trimmed by 5 bases and 8 bases, with 14 bases remaining between them. CDR1 and CDR2 (germline): SGHTA, FQGTGA. The chain's CDR3 is CASSPVRSGTQYF. Here the CDR3 DNA reads TGTGCCAGCAGCCCCGTGAGGTCGGGTACGCAGTATTTT.

This clone turned up a few times. This chain links TRBV5-1 with TRBJ1-6, with D perhaps TRBD1 (6 bases). V lost 4 bases to trimming and J lost 6 bases, with 17 bases between them. This CDR3 has 16 amino acids. In germline, CDR1 is SGHRS, CDR2 YFSETQ. The CDR3 DNA sequence: TGCGCCAGCAGCCCGGACCGGGACATACGTAATTCACCCCTCCACTTT. This translates into CASSPDRDIRNSPLHF.

The chain combines TRBV11-3 with TRBJ2-5; D not certain. V was shortened by 2 bases and J by 4 bases, with 8 bases between the two germline ends. Germline lookup yields CDR1 SGHNT and CDR2 YENEEA. The CDR3 runs to 13 residues. CDR3 coding DNA: TGTGCCAGCAGCTTAAACCAGAGAGAGACCCAGTACTTC. Translated: CASSLNQRETQYF.

The rearrangement joins TRBV6-6 to TRBJ1-1; 7 bases are a match to TRBD1. This CDR3 contains 15 residues. J lost 0 bases, V lost 8 bases, and 9 bases had no gene match. CDR1 is MNHNY and CDR2 is SVGAGI in the germline V gene (reference sequence). The CDR3 region is CASDRDSMMNTEAFF. The CDR3 DNA follows: TGTGCCAGCGACCGGGACAGCATGATGAACACTGAAGCTTTCTTT.

The CDR3, as DNA: TGTGCCAGCAGCTTGGGGTTGGACAGAAGCTCCTACGAGCAGTACTTC. The encoded protein is CASSLGLDRSSYEQYF. This chain uses TRBV5-5 with TRBJ2-7; maybe TRBD1 (6 bases). The CDR3 is made up of 16 amino acids. Germline-derived CDR1 and CDR2 are SGHKS and YYEKEE (reference sequence). V shed 0 bases and J shed 0 bases, with 13 bases lying between them.

The sample holds a few counts of this clone. The gene calls are TRBV4-1 and TRBJ2-7, with TRBD2 identical over 15 bases. V shed 0 bases, J shed 6 bases, and the junction held 3 bases outside the gene matches. Germline CDR1 MGHRA, CDR2 YSYEKL. The CDR3 is 16 amino acids. CDR3 sequence: CASSQETGLAGGEQYF. The CDR3 bases are TGCGCCAGCAGCCAAGAAACGGGACTAGCGGGAGGCGAGCAGTACTTC.

This chain links TRBV10-3 with TRBJ2-2, with D perhaps TRBD1 or TRBD2 (7 bases each). The germline CDR1 and CDR2 sequences are ENHRY and SYGVKD. Trimming stripped 8 bases from V and 0 bases from J, with 13 bases between. The CDR3 covers 15 residues. The CDR3 region is CAIRAGGANTGELFF. In DNA, the CDR3 is TGTGCCATCCGTGCAGGGGGGGCGAACACCGGGGAGCTGTTTTTT.

V and J are TRBV19 and TRBJ1-2, with 11 nucleotides matching TRBD1. The germline gives CDR1 LNHDA, CDR2 SQIVND (reference sequence). V dropped 5 bases and J dropped 5; count of bases not matched to a gene: 4. The CDR3 loop spans 14 amino acids. The CDR3 coding sequence is TGTGCCAGTAGTCCCGGGACAGGGGGATATGGCTACACCTTC. This gives the protein CASSPGTGGYGYTF.

V is TRBV28 and J is TRBJ1-6; the match to TRBD1 covers 8 bases. The CDR3 has 14 amino acids. V gave up 5 bases and J gave up 10 bases; unmatched junction bases: 7. Germline CDR1 reads MDHEN; CDR2 reads SYDVKM. Written as DNA, the CDR3 is TGTGCCAGCAGTCCCGGGACAGGAGGCTCACCCCTCCACTTT. This sequence encodes CASSPGTGGSPLHF.

V usage is TRBV10-1 and J usage is TRBJ2-7; no clear D gene. Trimming cost V 6 bases and J 7 bases, with 22 bases left between them. Germline CDR1 is WNHNN and CDR2 is SYGVQD (reference sequence). The CDR3 is made up of 15 amino acids. The CDR3 protein is CASSGSDNTYWEQYF. The CDR3 bases are TGCGCCAGCAGCGGTTCCGATAACACCTACTGGGAGCAGTACTTC.